Given below is one T cell receptor beta chain in context. The antigen is not known. The CDR3 covers 11 residues. V was clipped by 0 bases and J by 7 bases, with 7 bases between them. From germline, CDR1 is DFQATT and CDR2 SNEGSKA (reference sequence). The data originate from a study of shared clonotypes between healthy human individuals. General study findings and limits: At large depth, rarefaction still showed sorted-subset sequencing to be incomplete. In several donors, about 5% of naive CD4 clonotypes appeared in common. Across subsets, estimated richness was generally greater for naive than for memory populations.

Replicate sorted-subset PCRs were loaded with 150 to 250 ng DNA, approximately 31,000 T cell genomes. TCRdb keeps only in-frame clones here, not all; method: immunoSEQ multiplex PCR. This table has more than 900,000 clones, around 78% appearing once. The chain is built from TRBV20-1 and TRBJ2-7; unclear D gene. Sequenced material: memory CD4+ T cells from PBMCs. Regarding subset: CD45RA-negative fraction. This receptor was taken from a man in his late teens or twenties in good health. Some clones in this sample may be carry-over from other donors' samples. This chain's CDR3 is CSARDLAEQYF. DNA for the CDR3: TGCAGTGCTAGAGATCTGGCGGAGCAGTACTTC.